The 30 T cell receptor beta chains below come from one sample, sequenced in a study of cytomegalovirus exposure and HLA in healthy donors. The PCR was carried out with 60 Vbeta primers and 13 Jbeta primers. Method: immunoSEQ multiplex PCR; TCRdb's copy keeps in-frame clones and lacks some. The sample has 150,000 to 200,000 clones, 80% seen once; the top ten hold approximately 15%. What was sequenced was PBMCs. The receptors stem from a woman in her thirties or forties in good health and CMV-seronegative.

The chain links TRBV2 to TRBJ2-2, with a possible D match to TRBD1 (6 bases). This CDR3 has 14 amino acids. The V end was cut by 4 bases, the J end by 4 bases, with 10 bases between. The germline V gene encodes CDR1 SNHLY and CDR2 FYNNEI. The CDR3 bases are TGTGCCAGCAGTGCGATCAGGGGCACCGGGGAGCTGTTTTTT. Translated: CASSAIRGTGELFF.

Note on this clone: A read error may produce the germline difference seen at one junction end. The chain uses TRBV5-1 and TRBJ2-6, with 11 positions matching TRBD1. The germline V gene has CDR1 SGHRS and CDR2 YFSETQ. The CDR3 covers 17 residues. The CDR3: CASSGGQGDSGANGLTF. CDR3 nucleotides: TGCGCCAGCAGCGGGGGACAGGGGGATTCTGGGGCCAACGGCCTGACTTTC.

This chain connects TRBV5-1 to TRBJ2-3; D may be TRBD2 (6 bases). V was clipped by 4 bases and J by 2 bases, with 8 bases between them. There are 13 residues in the CDR3. Germline loops: CDR1 SGHRS, CDR2 YFSETQ. In DNA form, the CDR3 reads TGCGCCAGCAGCACGGGGGACACAGATACGCAGTATTTT. As protein: CASSTGDTDTQYF.

The J gene is TRBJ1-2, the V gene TRBV6-5; no firm D call. Trimming stripped 0 bases from V and 6 bases from J, with 14 bases between. The CDR3 has 15 residues. Germline V gene data show CDR1 as MNHEY and CDR2 as SVGAGI. DNA for the CDR3: TGTGCCAGCAGTTACTCGGGCAGGTTATGGGATGGCTACACCTTC. This codes for CASSYSGRLWDGYTF.

The V call is TRBV9, the J call TRBJ1-1, with D possibly matching TRBD1 (5 bases). The CDR3 runs to 17 residues. The germline V and J ends were trimmed by 0 bases and 1 base, with 16 bases remaining between them. Germline assignment: CDR1 SGDLS and CDR2 YYNGEE. In DNA, the CDR3 is TGTGCCAGCAGCGTAGCAGGGTTGGGGTTGGCGAACACTGAAGCTTTCTTT. It is translated as CASSVAGLGLANTEAFF.

The chain recombines TRBV11-3 with TRBJ2-3, with 11 bases lining up with TRBD2. The V gene's germline CDR1 is SGHNT and CDR2 YENEEA. The CDR3 length is 17 residues. The trim removed 2 bases at V and 1 base at J, leaving 5 bases unmatched. CDR3 amino acids: CASSLSTTSGGTDTQYF. The CDR3 region has the DNA TGTGCCAGCAGCTTATCTACGACTAGCGGGGGCACAGATACGCAGTATTTT.

This clone was counted only a few times. The chain joins TRBV9 to TRBJ2-7; 7 bases map to TRBD1. The V segment lost 3 bases and the J segment 7 bases; nucleotides outside the gene matches: 7. Germline-derived CDR1 and CDR2 are SGDLS and YYNGEE. The length of the CDR3 is 13 residues. CDR3 protein: CASSAGTAQEQYF. The CDR3 coding sequence is TGTGCCAGCAGCGCCGGGACAGCCCAGGAGCAGTACTTC.

The chain carries TRBV4-1 and TRBJ2-5; D uncertain. The ends were cut back, 6 bases at V and 1 base at J, with 9 bases in the middle. Looked up from germline, CDR1 is MGHRA and CDR2 is YSYEKL. This CDR3 has 13 residues. The CDR3 reads CASSKSLQETQYF. CDR3 sequence (DNA): TGCGCCAGCAGTAAATCCCTCCAAGAGACCCAGTACTTC.

V usage is TRBV7-2 and J usage is TRBJ2-6; D unclear. The CDR3 runs 16 residues. From germline, CDR1 is SGHTA and CDR2 FQGNSA. Trimming removed 1 base from V and 0 bases from J, with 7 bases in between. The CDR3 reads CASSLVGNSGANVLTF. The CDR3 DNA reads TGTGCCAGCAGCTTAGTTGGCAACTCTGGGGCCAACGTCCTGACTTTC. Based on the CDR3 plus reference TRBV7-2 and TRBJ2-6, the full variable domain is GAGVSQSPSNKVTEKGKDVELRCDPISGHTALYWYRQSLGQGLEFLIYFQGNSAPDKSGLPSDRFSAERTGGSVSTLTIQRTQQEDSAVYLCASSLVGNSGANVLTFGAGSRLTVL.

The J gene is TRBJ2-3, the V gene TRBV7-3; 7 nucleotides agree with TRBD1. The CDR3 consists of 15 residues. The germline V gene encodes CDR1 SGHTA and CDR2 FQGTGA. V lost 5 bases, J lost 1 base, and 6 bases stayed unmatched. This CDR3 reads CASSPGTAGTDTQYF. Written as DNA, the CDR3 is TGTGCCAGCAGCCCTGGGACAGCGGGCACAGATACGCAGTATTTT.

The chain recombines TRBV28 with TRBJ2-1; 9 positions match TRBD2. Trimming took 5 bases from V and 3 from J; bases not matched to a gene: 2. The germline gives CDR1 MDHEN, CDR2 SYDVKM. CDR3 length: 14 amino acids. The CDR3 DNA follows: TGTGCCAGCAGTCGGACTAGCGTCTACAATGAGCAGTTCTTC. It translates to CASSRTSVYNEQFF.

The gene calls are TRBV28 and TRBJ1-6, with 10 bases that match TRBD1. After removal of 6 bases from V and 11 bases from J, the junction contained 7 bases not matched to a gene. Germline CDR1 is MDHEN and CDR2 is SYDVKM. There are 14 residues in the CDR3. CDR3 in amino acids: CASRRQGAQPPLHF. DNA of the CDR3: TGTGCCAGCAGAAGACAGGGGGCCCAACCACCCCTCCACTTT.

The CDR3 nucleotides are TGCGCCAGCAGCCAAGATATTGGAGATTCTAATGAAAAACTGTTTTTT. It codes for CASSQDIGDSNEKLFF. The chain carries TRBV4-1 and TRBJ1-4; D is unresolved. The V end was cut by 0 bases, the J end by 3 bases, with 11 bases between. Germline CDR1 reads MGHRA; CDR2 reads YSYEKL. The CDR3 is made up of 16 amino acids.

This clone has only a few counts. This chain uses TRBV13 with TRBJ2-7; D uncertain. Trimming shortened V by 2 bases and J by 0 bases, and 2 bases separated the two germline ends. CDR1 is PRHDT, CDR2 FYEKMQ, per germline (reference sequence). The CDR3 consists of 12 residues. CDR3 bases: TGTGCCAGCAGCTTACGCTCCTACGAGCAGTACTTC. Translated: CASSLRSYEQYF. The whole variable domain, remainder taken from reference TRBV13 and TRBJ2-7, is AAGVIQSPRHLIKEKRETATLKCYPIPRHDTVYWYQQGPGQDPQFLISFYEKMQSDKGSIPDRFSAQQFSDYHSELNMSSLELGDSALYFCASSLRSYEQYFGPGTRLTVT.

This chain uses TRBV18 with TRBJ2-7; 9 bases agree with TRBD2. CDR1 and CDR2 (germline): KGHSH, LQKENI. The CDR3 is 15 amino acids. V shed 0 bases and J 3 bases; nucleotides not matched to a gene: 3. This CDR3 is CASSPPTSGHYEQYF. The CDR3 bases are TGTGCCAGCTCACCACCGACTAGCGGCCACTACGAGCAGTACTTC.

This rearrangement joins TRBV28 to TRBJ1-2, with D tentatively TRBD1 (5 bases). This CDR3 comprises 14 residues. CDR1 is MDHEN, CDR2 SYDVKM, per germline. Between the trimmed V and J ends, which lost 1 base and 6 bases, there was a span of 12 bases. CDR3 bases: TGTGCCAGCAGTTTATCGACAGTCCCAAATGGCTACACCTTC. This codes for CASSLSTVPNGYTF.

The chain joins TRBV5-4 to TRBJ2-1; 9 bases agree with TRBD2. The CDR3 runs to 15 residues. Germline CDR1 reads SGHNT; CDR2 reads YYREEE (reference sequence). V gave up 2 bases and J gave up 4 bases; unmatched junction bases: 4. CDR3 sequence reads: CASSFAGGLYNEQFF. CDR3 DNA sequence: TGTGCCAGCAGCTTTGCGGGAGGGCTTTACAATGAGCAGTTCTTC.

The chain recombines TRBV7-9 with TRBJ2-3; 9 nucleotides match TRBD1. The V and J ends lost 5 bases and 6 bases, in that order; junction bases with no gene match: 12. The CDR3 loop spans 16 amino acids. Germline V gives CDR1 SEHNR, CDR2 FQNEAQ (reference sequence). CDR3 sequence: CASSAQIRDRVDTQYF. CDR3 nucleotide sequence: TGTGCCAGCAGCGCTCAGATCCGGGACAGGGTCGATACGCAGTATTTT.

V usage is TRBV19 and J usage is TRBJ1-1; D ambiguous. The V end lost 0 bases, the J end lost 6 bases, and 14 bases lay between the germline ends. Germline values: CDR1 LNHDA, CDR2 SQIVND (reference sequence). The length of the CDR3 is 15 residues. CDR3 protein: CASSIDLAGTAEAFF. In DNA, the CDR3 is TGTGCCAGTAGTATAGATCTGGCAGGCACGGCTGAAGCTTTCTTT.

The chain recombines TRBV19 with TRBJ2-7; TRBD1 matches at 7 bases. This CDR3 comprises 14 residues. The V and J ends lost 8 bases and 0 bases, in that order; junction bases with no gene match: 7. The germline gives CDR1 LNHDA, CDR2 SQIVND (reference sequence). The CDR3: CASRPGQSSYEQYF. CDR3 nucleotide sequence: TGTGCCAGTCGTCCGGGACAGAGCTCCTACGAGCAGTACTTC.

This clone was seen only a few times. This rearrangement joins TRBV11-2 to TRBJ2-5, with 9 bases matching TRBD2. The germline V gene encodes CDR1 SGHAT and CDR2 FQNNGV. Losses at the gene ends were 1 base for V and 5 bases for J; bases not matched to a gene: 8. The CDR3 runs 16 residues. The CDR3 protein is CASSLGGGGAEETQYF. CDR3 sequence (DNA): TGTGCCAGCAGCTTAGGGGGCGGGGGGGCGGAGGAGACCCAGTACTTC.

The J gene is TRBJ1-1, the V gene TRBV27; perhaps TRBD1 as D (5 bases). This CDR3 spans 16 amino acids. CDR1 is MNHEY, CDR2 SMNVEV, per germline (reference sequence). With 1 base removed from V and 2 bases from J, the gap between germline ends came to 14 bases. CDR3 region: CASSLFGVQVNTEAFF. The CDR3 nucleotides are TGTGCCAGCAGTTTATTTGGGGTACAGGTAAACACTGAAGCTTTCTTT.

The rearrangement links TRBV27 to TRBJ2-2, with TRBD2 identical over 16 bases. Germline CDR1 and CDR2: MNHEY and SMNVEV (reference sequence). The V gene end was trimmed by 4 bases and the J gene end by 5 bases; junction bases not matched to a gene: 1. The CDR3 is made up of 16 amino acids. The CDR3 is CASSWGLAGGTGELFF. The CDR3 DNA reads TGTGCCAGCAGTTGGGGACTAGCGGGGGGGACCGGGGAGCTGTTTTTT.

This rearrangement joins TRBV29-1 to TRBJ2-3; 9 bases are shared with TRBD2. V lost 7 bases and J lost 2; bases outside the gene matches: 13. CDR1 and CDR2 (germline): SQVTM, ANQGSEA. The length of the CDR3 is 16 residues. CDR3 nucleotides: TGCAGCGCTGCCCCCGGGAGCGGGGGGCCCACAGATACGCAGTATTTT. Amino acids: CSAAPGSGGPTDTQYF.

This clone was recorded once. This chain connects TRBV7-9 to TRBJ1-1, with D possibly TRBD1 on 5 matching bases. Trimming left V 7 bases short and J 3 bases short, with 24 bases between. The germline V gene encodes CDR1 SEHNR and CDR2 FQNEAQ (reference sequence). The CDR3 consists of 17 residues. CDR3 coding DNA: TGTGCCAGCAACCCCATTTCAGGGAGGCAGCTTGACACTGAAGCTTTCTTT. Its protein product is CASNPISGRQLDTEAFF.

The gene calls are TRBV7-2 and TRBJ2-7, with 10 bases matching TRBD2. CDR1 and CDR2 (germline): SGHTA, FQGNSA. V lost 1 base, J lost 3 bases, and 3 bases stayed unmatched. The CDR3 spans 15 residues. The CDR3, as DNA: TGTGCCAGCAGCTTAGAAAGCGGGGGGGACTACGAGCAGTACTTC. Translating gives CASSLESGGDYEQYF.

The chain recombines TRBV7-9 with TRBJ2-4; 7 bases match TRBD1. Trimming cost V 6 bases and J 2 bases; bases outside gene matches: 7. The CDR3 sequence is 15 residues long. The germline V gene has CDR1 SEHNR and CDR2 FQNEAQ (reference sequence). The CDR3 DNA is TGTGCCAGCAGTACTCAGGGGGTGACCAAAAACATTCAGTACTTC. Amino acids: CASSTQGVTKNIQYF.

V usage is TRBV7-2 and J usage is TRBJ2-1; the match to TRBD1 covers 8 bases. This CDR3 contains 14 residues. Looked up from germline, CDR1 is SGHTA and CDR2 is FQGNSA. V lost 1 base to trimming and J lost 9 bases; unmatched junction nucleotides: 5. CDR3 in amino acids: CASSLEVQGGEQFF. The CDR3 DNA follows: TGTGCCAGCAGCTTAGAGGTACAGGGGGGTGAGCAGTTCTTC. The whole variable domain, remainder taken from reference TRBV7-2 and TRBJ2-1, is GAGVSQSPSNKVTEKGKDVELRCDPISGHTALYWYRQSLGQGLEFLIYFQGNSAPDKSGLPSDRFSAERTGGSVSTLTIQRTQQEDSAVYLCASSLEVQGGEQFFGPGTRLTVL.

V usage is TRBV28 and J usage is TRBJ2-3; TRBD2 agrees at 7 bases. Germline V gives CDR1 MDHEN, CDR2 SYDVKM. V lost 6 bases and J lost 1; bases outside the gene matches: 10. This CDR3 has 16 amino acids. CDR3 coding DNA: TGTGCCAGCAGAACCAGGGACTACCAACGCACAGATACGCAGTATTTT. Its translation is CASRTRDYQRTDTQYF.

This chain connects TRBV7-8 to TRBJ2-1; 8 positions match TRBD2. Germline CDR1 and CDR2: SGHVS and FQNEAQ. The CDR3 has 17 amino acids. The J segment lost 5 bases and the V segment lost 5 bases, leaving 14 bases of the junction unmatched. This CDR3 is CASSRTWRLAGHNEQFF. CDR3 nucleotide sequence: TGTGCCAGCAGCCGCACCTGGAGGCTAGCGGGCCACAATGAGCAGTTCTTC.